Detailed here is one T cell receptor (beta chain). No antigen is known for it. No much larger clonotype is one base removed from it; base qualities were not supplied. This entry is derived from a study of radiation and T cells in renal cell carcinoma (TCRdb year 2020). The study in broad terms: The samples were drawn from a clinical trial, where primary renal cell carcinomas were treated with 15 Gy of stereotactic body radiation therapy and then removed by nephrectomy 4 weeks afterward. In total, 50 to 55 samples underwent TCR beta sequencing: around 25 tumors plus 27 peripheral blood samples. A total of over 4 million unique CDR3 nucleotide sequences, encoding 2.5 million to 3 million unique CDR3 amino acid sequences, were found across all 50 or so samples.

TCR beta libraries were generated from genomic DNA with the immunoSEQ kit, following the manufacturer's recommendations. For library preparation, a first multiplex PCR was performed with proprietary primers, followed by a second PCR in which unique barcodes were added, and bead cleanups were performed after each round. A positive control reaction and a negative control reaction, both provided in the kit, were run with every batch of samples. The final libraries were assessed on an Agilent 4200 TapeStation D1000 ScreenTape, pooled by volume, and quantified by qPCR. An Illumina NextSeq500 fitted with a MidOutput 150-cycle cartridge performed the sequencing, running 156 Read1 cycles and 15 Index1 cycles with the kit's custom primers. The pooled library was loaded at roughly 1 pM with about 21% PhiX control spiked in. For the original study's pipeline: The vendor-processed data were analyzed in R, and a clonotype was defined as all T cells that share the same CDR3 nucleotide sequence. In the clone abundance analyses, frequencies in each sample were normalized to that sample's 10,000 most abundant clones. Public T cell clones, averaging fewer than five per sample, were removed before analysis. An abundance difference of at least 32-fold between compartments was the criterion for calling clonotypes tumor-enriched or baseline blood-enriched. A beta-binomial differential abundance model was applied to find clonotypes that expanded or contracted between blood time points. Tumor-blood repertoire similarity was measured with the Baroni-Urbani and Buser coefficient, and group comparisons used two-tailed Wilcoxon tests in R. TCRdb provides this immuneACCESS table in a form limited to in-frame rearrangements. Some clones are lacking; in checked studies, under half of them reflect an unresolved V gene, and why the rest are absent is not known. The V and J calls and the clone size are those of that table, but D and trimming were determined from the DNA. The sample table lists 150,000 or so clones, about 85% of them with a count of one. Roughly 4.1% of the sample goes to the ten largest clones.

The time point label on this specimen signifies: baseline pretreatment blood. The meaning of the sample's treatment or condition label: 15 Gy SBRT to primary tumor, nephrectomy 4 weeks later. Serial peripheral blood from radiation-treated patients was sampled at baseline, 2 weeks and 4 weeks after SBRT to track tumor-enriched clonotypes. Renal cell carcinoma with clear cell pathology was present in all patients. The QIAamp DNA Blood Mini Kit (Qiagen) was used to prepare genomic DNA for TCR sequencing. Only samples passing all quality control checks were included in the analyses. What the work shows at the level of the full study, not this receptor alone: Dynamics of the blood repertoire were not tracked past 4 weeks after treatment. Effects of radiation dose or scheduling on the TCR repertoire could not be addressed with the single-armed trial design. No pretreatment tumor biopsies were available, so the baseline intratumoral presence of clonotypes could not be determined. Top tumor clonotypes rose in blood from baseline to 2 weeks post-radiation, then contracted by 4 weeks, suggesting transient expansion of tumor-resident clones.

The material sequenced was blood, taken from a patient whose treatment included radiotherapy and nephrectomy. This sequence was found in a woman in her 70s with renal cell carcinoma.

In nucleotide form, the sequence is TGTGCCAGCAGCTACGCACCCAGCGCGGGGGGGTACAAAAACATTCAGTACTTC. The encoded protein is CASSYAPSAGGYKNIQYF. The chain links TRBV9 with TRBJ2-4, with TRBD2 matching 9 junction bases. V is trimmed back by 4 bases and J by 3 bases, and the junction contains 14 bases that no gene match accounts for. The CDR3 sequence holds 18 residues, the cysteine and phenylalanine included. The read is trimmed to its CDR3 DNA, 54 bases read in frame from base 1. CDR1 and CDR2 were assigned from the germline V gene as SGDLS and YYNGEE.